The 23 T cell receptor beta chains presented below share a single source sample, sequenced in a study of blood T cell repertoires in COVID-19. Generated by immunoSEQ multiplex PCR, the TCRdb table keeps only in-frame clones and is missing some. There are more than 95,000 clones in the sample; roughly 85% occur only once, and over 20% lies in the top ten. Material: peripheral blood. The source is a woman aged 80 or over with acute or convalescent COVID-19.

The chain has TRBV20-1 and TRBJ1-4, with 7 bases matching TRBD1. CDR1 and CDR2 (germline): DFQATT, SNEGSKA (reference sequence). The ends lost 6 bases at V and 10 bases at J; junction bases unmatched: 5. The CDR3 has 11 amino acids. The CDR3: CSARDSLKLFF. DNA of the CDR3: TGCAGTGCCAGGGACAGTTTAAAACTGTTTTTT.

V and J are TRBV5-1 and TRBJ2-7; D not certain. Germline assignment: CDR1 SGHRS and CDR2 YFSETQ. The CDR3 runs to 14 residues. V shed 1 base and J shed 3 bases, with 11 bases lying between them. The CDR3 reads CASSLWQAHYEQYV. The CDR3 DNA follows: TGCGCCAGCAGCTTGTGGCAGGCCCACTACGAGCAGTACGTC.

This clone has a single count. The genes are TRBV5-1 and TRBJ1-1; D is ambiguous. V was pared by 0 bases and J by 4 bases, with 7 bases between. Germline lookup yields CDR1 SGHRS and CDR2 YFSETQ. This CDR3 is 13 amino acids long. In nucleotides, the CDR3 is TGCGCCAGCAGCTTGGGAGGTTTCACTGAAGCTTTCTTT. Its protein product is CASSLGGFTEAFF.

The chain is built from TRBV28 and TRBJ1-1, with TRBD1 as a possible D gene (6 bases). V lost 5 bases to trimming and J lost 5 bases, with 15 bases between them. The CDR3 consists of 14 residues. CDR1 and CDR2 (germline): MDHEN, SYDVKM. CDR3 sequence (DNA): TGTGCCAGCAGTCCCCCCTCGAGGGGGACTGAAGCTTTCTTT. This sequence encodes CASSPPSRGTEAFF.

The chain couples TRBV7-9 to TRBJ1-1; weak D call: TRBD1 (6 bases). Between the trimmed V and J ends, which lost 1 base and 4 bases, there was a span of 10 bases. The CDR3 contains 14 residues. CDR1 and CDR2 (germline): SEHNR, FQNEAQ (reference sequence). CDR3 sequence (DNA): TGTGCCAGCAGCTTAGTCACAGGGCTCACTGAAGCTTTCTTT. It encodes CASSLVTGLTEAFF.

This chain joins TRBV19 and TRBJ1-3; D remains unclear. The CDR3 is 17 amino acids. V lost 3 bases, J lost 0 bases, and 15 bases lay in between. Per the germline V gene, CDR1 is LNHDA and CDR2 is SQIVND (reference sequence). This CDR3 reads CASSMTGLAYSGNTIYF. The CDR3 DNA reads TGTGCCAGTAGTATGACTGGGTTGGCCTACTCTGGAAACACCATATATTTT.

This clone was observed a single time. CDR3 DNA sequence: TGTGCCAGCAGTAGGGGGCAGGGGACTGAAGCTTTCTTT. Its protein is CASSRGQGTEAFF. The chain uses TRBV6-5 and TRBJ1-1; 7 bases align to TRBD1. The junction had 5 bases not matched to a gene; V was cut back by 5 bases and J by 5 bases. In germline, CDR1 is MNHEY, CDR2 SVGAGI. The CDR3 is 13 residues long.

The V and J genes are TRBV7-3 and TRBJ1-1; no clear D gene. This CDR3 comprises 13 residues. V lost 6 bases, J lost 0 bases, and 8 bases lay in between. Germline lookup yields CDR1 SGHTA and CDR2 FQGTGA. The CDR3 protein is CASSQDMNTEAFF. In DNA, the CDR3 is TGTGCCAGCAGTCAGGATATGAACACTGAAGCTTTCTTT.

The chain combines TRBV5-1 with TRBJ1-6, with 8 bases aligning to TRBD1. V lost 2 bases to trimming and J lost 6 bases; unmatched junction nucleotides: 7. The CDR3 contains 16 residues. The germline CDR1 and CDR2 sequences are SGHRS and YFSETQ. This CDR3 is CASSLARTGTNSPLHF. CDR3 nucleotides: TGCGCCAGCAGCTTAGCCAGGACAGGGACTAATTCACCCCTCCACTTT. Full variable domain (outside the CDR3, taken from reference TRBV5-1 and TRBJ1-6): KAGVTQTPRYLIKTRGQQVTLSCSPISGHRSVSWYQQTPGQGLQFLFEYFSETQRNKGNFPGRFSGRQFSNSRSEMNVSTLELGDSALYLCASSLARTGTNSPLHFGNGTRLTVT.

The V gene is TRBV5-1, the J gene TRBJ1-3; TRBD1 is a possible D gene (5 bases). Trimming shortened V by 3 bases and J by 1 base, and 11 bases separated the two germline ends. This CDR3 has 15 residues. Germline V gives CDR1 SGHRS, CDR2 YFSETQ. DNA for the CDR3: TGCGCCAGCAGCTACGATGGGACTTCTGGAAACACCATATATTTT. Translation: CASSYDGTSGNTIYF.

V is TRBV2 and J is TRBJ2-5, with 7 bases identical to TRBD2. CDR1 is SNHLY and CDR2 is FYNNEI in the germline V gene. The CDR3 consists of 14 residues. V shed 5 bases, J shed 5 bases, and the junction held 8 bases outside the gene matches. CDR3 region: CASSRLAGGETQYF. DNA of the CDR3: TGTGCCAGCAGTCGACTAGCAGGTGGGGAGACCCAGTACTTC.

DNA of the CDR3: TGTGCCAGCAGCCGGGACTACAATGGCTACACCTTC. As protein: CASSRDYNGYTF. The rearrangement uses TRBV6-5 and TRBJ1-2; D perhaps matches TRBD1 (5 bases). Germline V lookup: CDR1 MNHEY, CDR2 SVGAGI. CDR3 size: 12 residues. V was trimmed by 6 bases and J by 6 bases, leaving 11 bases between them.

The rearrangement uses TRBV7-9 and TRBJ1-5; D not resolved. This CDR3 is built from 15 residues. Trimming pared 5 bases from V and 2 bases from J, leaving 13 bases between. Germline assignment: CDR1 SEHNR and CDR2 FQNEAQ (reference sequence). For the CDR3, the DNA is TGTGCCAGCAGCCTAGGGTCCGGAGGCAATCAGCCCCAGCATTTT. Translating gives CASSLGSGGNQPQHF.

The chain recombines TRBV28 with TRBJ1-6, with D maybe TRBD1 (6 bases). This CDR3 is 16 amino acids long. Trimming removed 4 bases from V and 7 bases from J, with 17 bases in between. CDR1 and CDR2 from the germline V gene are MDHEN and SYDVKM. The CDR3 DNA follows: TGTGCCAGCAGTTCCTTACAGGGTAGTGGCAATTCACCCCTCCACTTT. Protein sequence: CASSSLQGSGNSPLHF.

The chain employs TRBV11-2 and TRBJ1-6, with a possible D match to TRBD1 (5 bases). Germline V gives CDR1 SGHAT, CDR2 FQNNGV. CDR3 length equals 15 residues. Trimming removed 2 bases at V and 8 bases at J, with 13 bases between. The DNA of the CDR3 is TGTGCCAGCAGCTTACGTGCACGGGGGGATTCACCCCTCCACTTT. The encoded protein is CASSLRARGDSPLHF.

The chain employs TRBV5-1 and TRBJ2-3, with a possible D match to TRBD2 (5 bases). V lost 0 bases and J 0 bases, leaving 11 bases between the germline ends. Germline V gene sequence: CDR1 SGHRS, CDR2 YFSETQ. The CDR3 has 16 residues. The CDR3 loop reads CASSLGSGSSTDTQYF. The CDR3 bases are TGCGCCAGCAGCTTGGGGAGCGGATCTAGCACAGATACGCAGTATTTT.

V and J are TRBV19 and TRBJ1-4, with D possibly TRBD1 on 6 matching bases. The ends were cut back, 8 bases at V and 4 bases at J, with 11 bases in the middle. The germline gives CDR1 LNHDA, CDR2 SQIVND (reference sequence). This CDR3 spans 13 amino acids. CDR3 bases: TGTGCCAGTGCAGGGGATTTTAATGAAAAACTGTTTTTT. Residues: CASAGDFNEKLFF.

The gene calls are TRBV7-9 and TRBJ1-3; 7 nucleotides align to TRBD1. Germline V gene lookup returns CDR1 SEHNR and CDR2 FQNEAQ (reference sequence). CDR3 size: 15 residues. J was trimmed by 3 bases and V by 0 bases; bases with no gene match: 2. The CDR3 coding sequence is TGTGCCAGCAGCTTAGCTCGGGACAGTGGAAACACCATATATTTT. Residues: CASSLARDSGNTIYF.

This rearrangement joins TRBV7-9 to TRBJ2-1, with D perhaps matching TRBD2 (5 bases). CDR1 is SEHNR and CDR2 is FQNEAQ in the germline V gene (reference sequence). CDR3 length: 15 amino acids. Trimming removed 5 bases from V and 6 bases from J, with 17 bases in between. The CDR3: CASSHRGSGFNEQFF. CDR3 coding DNA: TGTGCCAGCAGCCACCGGGGTAGTGGCTTCAATGAGCAGTTCTTC.

The chain is built from TRBV5-1 and TRBJ2-7; D may be TRBD2 (6 bases). V was trimmed by 0 bases and J by 4 bases, leaving 14 bases between them. Germline V lookup: CDR1 SGHRS, CDR2 YFSETQ. The CDR3 is made up of 15 amino acids. CDR3 protein: CASSLGGGAAYEQYF. The DNA for the CDR3 is TGCGCCAGCAGCTTGGGGGGCGGGGCCGCTTACGAGCAGTACTTC.

This rearrangement joins TRBV10-3 to TRBJ2-5; 7 bases are a match to TRBD1. Germline loops: CDR1 ENHRY, CDR2 SYGVKD. Trimming cost V 5 bases and J 4 bases; bases outside gene matches: 13. CDR3 length equals 16 residues. The CDR3 sequence: CAISRGGQSGTETQYF. For the CDR3, the DNA is TGTGCCATCAGTCGAGGGGGACAGTCGGGGACAGAGACCCAGTACTTC.

The table lists this clone with a few counts. The rearrangement uses TRBV7-3 and TRBJ1-2; 10 bases are shared with TRBD1. The CDR3 runs 18 residues. The trim removed 3 bases at V and 3 bases at J, leaving 13 bases unmatched. CDR1 and CDR2 from the germline V gene are SGHTA and FQGTGA. CDR3 DNA sequence: TGTGCCAGCAGCTTGGGGCTCCGACAGGGGGCATTGGACTATGGCTACACCTTC. Translation: CASSLGLRQGALDYGYTF.

The chain is built from TRBV18 and TRBJ2-1, with 8 bases that match TRBD1. V dropped 2 bases and J dropped 9; count of bases not matched to a gene: 12. The CDR3 totals 16 residues. The germline V gene has CDR1 KGHSH and CDR2 LQKENI. The CDR3 coding sequence is TGTGCCAGCTCACCAGTACCTGGACAGGGTTTGGGTGAGCAGTTCTTC. Protein: CASSPVPGQGLGEQFF.